This TCR beta chain is drawn from a study of T cell responses to AZD1222 COVID-19 vaccine. General study findings and limits: Scientists sampled the repertoires only once the peak T cell response had passed. Of spike-specific TCRs, nearly half reportedly target regions left unmutated in variants. The study identified only a handful of AZD1222 recipients as seropositive at baseline. Along spike, vaccine-associated CD4 TCRs were found throughout, with dominance at 160-218 and 743-854.

Repertoires were generated with immunoSEQ multiplex PCR, while TCRdb's copy carries only in-frame clones and drops some. The sample has approximately 120,000 clones, less than 95% seen once. Between the trimmed V and J ends, which lost 1 base and 8 bases, there was a span of 11 bases. Germline CDR1 reads SGHDN; CDR2 reads FVKESK. The CDR3 length is 13 residues. Comments on this clone: Its antigen remains unknown.

Sequencing used peripheral blood, obtained on day 0 of MenACWY control vaccination. This TCR was sampled from an adult in good health. The chain joins TRBV14 to TRBJ1-2, with D uncertain. Written as DNA, the CDR3 is TGTGCCAGCAGCCAAGTCGGGGAGTACGGCTACACCTTC. The encoded protein is CASSQVGEYGYTF.